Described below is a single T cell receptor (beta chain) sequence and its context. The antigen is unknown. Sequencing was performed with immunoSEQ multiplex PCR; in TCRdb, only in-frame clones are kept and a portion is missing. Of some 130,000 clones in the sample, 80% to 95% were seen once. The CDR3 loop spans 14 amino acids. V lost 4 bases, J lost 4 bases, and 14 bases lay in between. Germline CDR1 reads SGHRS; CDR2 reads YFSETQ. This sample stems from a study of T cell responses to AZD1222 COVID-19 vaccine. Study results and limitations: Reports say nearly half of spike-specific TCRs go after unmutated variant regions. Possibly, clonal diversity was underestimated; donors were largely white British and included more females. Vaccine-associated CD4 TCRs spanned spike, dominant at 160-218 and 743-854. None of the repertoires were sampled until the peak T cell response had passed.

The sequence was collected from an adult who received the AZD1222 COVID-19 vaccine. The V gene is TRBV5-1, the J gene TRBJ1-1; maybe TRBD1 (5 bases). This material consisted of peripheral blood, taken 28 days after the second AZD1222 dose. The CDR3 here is CASSPQGYATEAFF. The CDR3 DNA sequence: TGCGCCAGCAGCCCCCAGGGTTATGCCACTGAAGCTTTCTTT.